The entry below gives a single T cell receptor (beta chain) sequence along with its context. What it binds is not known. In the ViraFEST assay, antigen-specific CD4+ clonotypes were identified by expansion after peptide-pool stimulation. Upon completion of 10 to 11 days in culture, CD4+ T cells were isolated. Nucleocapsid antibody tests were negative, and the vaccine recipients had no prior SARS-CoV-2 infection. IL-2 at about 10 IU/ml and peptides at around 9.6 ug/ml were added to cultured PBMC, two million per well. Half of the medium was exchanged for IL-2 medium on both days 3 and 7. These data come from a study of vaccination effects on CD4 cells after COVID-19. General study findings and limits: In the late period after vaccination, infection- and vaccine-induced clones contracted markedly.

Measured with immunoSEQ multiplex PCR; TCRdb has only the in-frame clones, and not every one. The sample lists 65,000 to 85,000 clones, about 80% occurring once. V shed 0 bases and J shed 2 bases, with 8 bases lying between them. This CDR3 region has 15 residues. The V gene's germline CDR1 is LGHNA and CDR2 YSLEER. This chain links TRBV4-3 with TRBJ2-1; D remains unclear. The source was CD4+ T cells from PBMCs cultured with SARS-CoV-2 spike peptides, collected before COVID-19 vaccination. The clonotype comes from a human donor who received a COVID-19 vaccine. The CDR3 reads CASSQEVGPYNEQFF. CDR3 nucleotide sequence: TGCGCCAGCAGCCAAGAGGTAGGTCCCTACAATGAGCAGTTCTTC.